This record looks at one T cell receptor (beta chain) sequence and its context. The CDR3 regions of TCR beta were amplified from RNA transcripts. Researchers ran a first-round RT-PCR on the TCR CDR3 using the HTBI primer set. TCRdb processed the multiplex PCR reads anew with MiXCR; each CDR3 protein has one entry. Among some 500,000 distinct CDR3 sequences, about an eighth were seen once, and the ten largest hold less than 20%. Trimming cost V 5 bases and J 11 bases, with 15 bases left between them. The CDR3 contains 12 residues. Looked up from germline, CDR1 is MNHNS and CDR2 is SASEGT. The data derive from a study of T cells in Graves' hyperthyroidism and ophthalmopathy. Across the whole study: Before treatment of any kind, peripheral blood was taken at initial diagnosis.

No ophthalmopathy progression within 18 months constituted stable Graves' hyperthyroidism. Fresh peripheral blood, about 10 ml of it, supplied the PBMCs. Source material: blood. This chain links TRBV6-1 with TRBJ1-1; D might be TRBD1 (5 bases). This TCR was recovered from a woman between 18 and 29 years old with Graves' hyperthyroidism. The CDR3 DNA sequence: TGTGCCAGCAGTCGACGGGGCGAGTGGGCTTTCTTT. Amino acids: CASSRRGEWAFF.